The rows below give T cell receptor beta chains drawn from one sample of a study of T cells expressing NK-cell markers. TCRdb reprocessed the 5' RACE reads, with one entry per CDR3 protein and no DNA. Its table records about 550,000 distinct CDR3 sequences. The specimen sequenced was blood T cells: a sorted CD56 or NKG2C T cell subset, CD4+ or CD8+ T cells, or bulk PBMC T cells (not recorded which). These receptors came from a man aged 18 to 30 in good health. Both conserved end residues are part of each CDR3.

cdr3_length,j_call,v_call,cdr3_aa
14,TRBJ2-7,TRBV7-2,CASSHAGAGYEQYF
16,TRBJ2-1,TRBV2,CASSESGASGYNEQFF
16,TRBJ2-7,TRBV5-6,CASSATGQGNPYEQYF
13,TRBJ2-4,TRBV12-3/TRBV12-4,CASSRQGIDIQYF
13,TRBJ1-1,TRBV24-1,CATSVTGDTEAFF
13,TRBJ1-3,TRBV12-3/TRBV12-4,CASTSVSGNTIYF
15,TRBJ2-7,TRBV9,CASSVATSGSYEQYF
20,TRBJ2-3,TRBV6-2/TRBV6-3,CASSYHAGAMTSGSTDTQYF
16,TRBJ1-2,TRBV7-8,CASSLAGRDSIYGYTF
16,TRBJ2-5,TRBV7-9,CASSSTRTGLGETQYF
13,TRBJ2-1,TRBV12-3/TRBV12-4,CASSGRSGNEQFF
16,TRBJ1-1,TRBV5-1,CASSSYLGRRNTEAFF
19,TRBJ2-6,TRBV15,CATSTRRGQGGSGANVLTF
13,TRBJ1-2,TRBV6-5,CASSYSRAGGYTF
13,TRBJ1-2,TRBV4-1,CASRGTGPYGYTF
13,TRBJ2-1,TRBV3-1,CASSPTSPHEQFF
17,TRBJ2-3,TRBV7-6,CASSFEQATFPTDTQYF
13,TRBJ1-1,TRBV4-1,CASSQVSNTEAFF
14,TRBJ2-3,TRBV29-1,CSVEPGFRADTQYF
15,TRBJ1-1,TRBV10-2,CASTNGGGLGTEAFF
12,TRBJ2-1,TRBV14,CVSSRVGTEQFF
19,TRBJ2-1,TRBV7-3,CASSLRGSWGSGGRNEQFF
16,TRBJ2-2,TRBV12-3/TRBV12-4,CASSGQGEMNTGELFF
13,TRBJ2-7,TRBV6-2/TRBV6-3,CASRPGHPSEQYF
19,TRBJ1-2,TRBV20-1,CSARPGLGDVAPSFYGYTF
13,TRBJ2-2,TRBV2,CASAGRGLGELFF
16,TRBJ2-1,TRBV7-2,CASSSPGLAVYNEQFF
18,TRBJ2-1,TRBV5-6,CASSSPRGPSGRYNEQFF
14,TRBJ2-1,TRBV20-1,CSARSPLAGIEQFF
17,TRBJ2-5,TRBV11-2,CASSSVARDRGVGTQYF
13,TRBJ1-2,TRBV7-2,CASTPGQGSRYTF
14,TRBJ2-4,TRBV7-9,CASSVDSTGNIQYF
13,TRBJ2-5,TRBV5-1,CASSYSSGETQYF
15,TRBJ2-1,TRBV9,CASSASGSSYNEQFF
16,TRBJ2-1,TRBV4-1,CASSHRDGLGYNEQFF
14,TRBJ2-3,TRBV3-1,CASSSTSITDTQYF
14,TRBJ2-1,TRBV6-2/TRBV6-3,CATRLAGGPNEQFF
11,TRBJ2-4,TRBV4-1,CASSQDGIQYF
13,TRBJ1-2,TRBV24-1,CATSDDTDYGYTF
19,TRBJ2-1,TRBV11-1,CASSLVEAGGSAGYNEQFF
15,TRBJ1-2,TRBV20-1,CSARDNRDTNYGYTF
14,TRBJ2-7,TRBV2,CASSDDSSSYEQYF
11,TRBJ2-1,TRBV5-6,CASHRRNEQFF
14,TRBJ1-4,TRBV7-2,CASSAHKGNEKLFF
15,TRBJ2-5,TRBV5-5,CASSLEGAHQETQYF
14,TRBJ2-2,TRBV12-3/TRBV12-4,CASSSQGQYGELFF
19,TRBJ2-1,TRBV5-1,CASSLEATSALSSYNEQFF
15,TRBJ2-3,TRBV12-3/TRBV12-4,CASSRGQGSTDTQYF
13,TRBJ2-7,TRBV29-1,CSVVVGVEGEQYF
13,TRBJ2-3,TRBV7-9,CASTFIGGDTQYF
13,TRBJ2-2,TRBV5-1,CASAPRWTGELFF
15,TRBJ1-5,TRBV4-1,CASSQDLRSNQPQHF
15,TRBJ2-1,TRBV5-6,CASSLERLDGIEQFF
15,TRBJ2-2,TRBV7-2,CASETGLHNSGELFF
14,TRBJ2-3,TRBV7-8,CASSLVQKADTQYF
17,TRBJ2-2,TRBV29-1,CSVAGLAGLSNTGELFF
15,TRBJ2-5,TRBV25-1,CASSDGRALWETQYF